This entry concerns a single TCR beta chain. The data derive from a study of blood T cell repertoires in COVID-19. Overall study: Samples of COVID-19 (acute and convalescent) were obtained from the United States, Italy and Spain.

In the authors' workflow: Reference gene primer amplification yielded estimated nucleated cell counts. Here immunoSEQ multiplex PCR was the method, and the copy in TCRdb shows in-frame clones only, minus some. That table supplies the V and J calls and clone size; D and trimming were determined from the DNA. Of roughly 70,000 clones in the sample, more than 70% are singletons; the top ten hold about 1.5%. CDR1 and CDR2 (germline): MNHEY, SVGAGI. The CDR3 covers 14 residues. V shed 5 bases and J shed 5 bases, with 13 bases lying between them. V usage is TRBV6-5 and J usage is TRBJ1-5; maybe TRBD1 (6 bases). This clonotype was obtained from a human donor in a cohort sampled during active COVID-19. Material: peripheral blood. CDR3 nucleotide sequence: TGTGCCAGCAGTACGAGTCAGGGGCATCAGCCCCAGCATTTT. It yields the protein CASSTSQGHQPQHF.